The 16 T cell receptor beta chains given below trace back to one sample, sequenced in a study of human T cells and chemical hapten exposure. MiXCR, applied by TCRdb to the RACE reads, yields one record per CDR3 protein. The sample includes around 99,000 distinct CDR3 sequences, around 12% seen only once; the top ten take roughly 2%. Time point of the sample: patch test 1, 2 weeks after DPC sensitization. The treatment here: therapeutic diphenylcyclopropenone sensitization with weekly scalp DPC. Specimen: whole blood, collected in connection with sensitization to the hapten diphenylcyclopropenone (DPC). The receptors derive from a woman aged 35 to 49 with alopecia areata. Some clones in this sample may be carry-over from other donors' samples.

This chain uses TRBV29-1 with TRBJ1-1; TRBD1 matches 7 bases. Germline V CDR1 and CDR2: SQVTM, ANQGSEA. CDR3 size: 14 residues. J was trimmed by 2 bases and V by 7 bases; bases with no gene match: 10. The CDR3 loop reads CSGRTGAYNTEAFF. The CDR3 DNA is TGCAGCGGAAGAACAGGGGCCTACAACACTGAAGCTTTCTTT.

Ten or more counts support this clonotype. The chain carries TRBV20-1 and TRBJ2-7; TRBD2 is a possible D gene (5 bases). V was cut by 6 bases and J by 0 bases, with 18 bases left in between. Germline V lookup: CDR1 DFQATT, CDR2 SNEGSKA (reference sequence). The CDR3 has 15 amino acids. Written as DNA, the CDR3 is TGCAGTGCCCTGACCGCTGCGGGTTTCTCCTACGAGCAGTACTTC. It encodes CSALTAAGFSYEQYF.

This sequence joins TRBV6-2 or TRBV6-3 and TRBJ2-7; 7 bases fit TRBD1. Per germline, CDR1 MNHEY and CDR2 SVGEGT. J lost 1 base, V lost 5 bases, and 17 bases had no gene match. CDR3 length: 18 residues. CDR3 DNA sequence: TGTGCCAGCAGTAACCCACAGGGACAGCGACTCATTTCCTACGAGCAGTACTTC. It is translated as CASSNPQGQRLISYEQYF.

The chain couples TRBV9 to TRBJ2-2; D remains unclear. Trimming pared 1 base from V and 2 bases from J, leaving 9 bases between. The CDR3 length is 15 residues. Germline assignment: CDR1 SGDLS and CDR2 YYNGEE. Written as DNA, the CDR3 is TGTGCCAGCAGCGTATCCGGCGTAAACACCGGGGAGCTGTTTTTT. It codes for CASSVSGVNTGELFF.

This clonotype turned up a few times. This chain joins TRBV5-1 and TRBJ2-7, with 9 bases fitting TRBD2. CDR1 and CDR2 (germline): SGHRS, YFSETQ. CDR3 length equals 14 residues. Losses at the gene ends were 2 bases for V and 3 bases for J; bases not matched to a gene: 3. CDR3 in amino acids: CASSLGTSLYEQYF. The CDR3 nucleotides are TGCGCCAGCAGCTTAGGGACTAGCCTCTACGAGCAGTACTTC. Full variable domain (remainder filled in from reference TRBV5-1 and TRBJ2-7): KAGVTQTPRYLIKTRGQQVTLSCSPISGHRSVSWYQQTPGQGLQFLFEYFSETQRNKGNFPGRFSGRQFSNSRSEMNVSTLELGDSALYLCASSLGTSLYEQYFGPGTRLTVT.

The rearrangement links TRBV29-1 to TRBJ2-3; a weak D match, TRBD2 (6 bases). Germline CDR1 and CDR2: SQVTM and ANQGSEA. This CDR3 spans 12 amino acids. Trimming cost V 6 bases and J 4 bases, with 11 bases left between them. For the CDR3, the DNA is TGCAGCGTGCAGCGGGTGGCAGATACGCAGTATTTT. Protein: CSVQRVADTQYF.

The chain employs TRBV20-1 and TRBJ2-7, with 9 positions matching TRBD2. The J segment lost 7 bases and the V segment lost 6 bases, leaving 13 bases of the junction unmatched. CDR1 and CDR2 from the germline V gene are DFQATT and SNEGSKA (reference sequence). The CDR3 length is 14 residues. The CDR3 reads CSARLLAGPREQYF. The CDR3, as DNA: TGCAGTGCCCGGCTCCTAGCGGGACCTCGGGAGCAGTACTTC.

This clonotype was counted between two and nine times. The rearrangement links TRBV12-3 or TRBV12-4 to TRBJ1-2; 7 bases fit TRBD1. Trimming cost V 5 bases and J 4 bases; bases outside gene matches: 7. This CDR3 has 14 residues. In nucleotides, the CDR3 is TGTGCCAGCAGTACCGACAGGGCCCGCTATGGCTACACCTTC. This translates into CASSTDRARYGYTF.

A few counts support this clonotype. The chain employs TRBV2 and TRBJ2-3, with TRBD2 as a possible D gene (6 bases). Trimming stripped 4 bases from V and 1 base from J, with 9 bases between. The CDR3 is 14 residues long. CDR1 and CDR2 from the germline V gene are SNHLY and FYNNEI. The CDR3 sequence: CASSALARTDTQYF. CDR3 nucleotide sequence: TGTGCCAGCAGTGCACTAGCCCGCACAGATACGCAGTATTTT.

In its sample, this clonotype was seen a few times. V is TRBV12-3 or TRBV12-4 and J is TRBJ2-7; 11 bases are a match to TRBD1. Trimming removed 5 bases from V and 2 bases from J; junction bases left unmatched: 5. There are 15 residues in the CDR3. In DNA, the CDR3 is TGTGCCAGCAGTCCCGGGACAGGGGGTACCTACGAGCAGTACTTC. It encodes CASSPGTGGTYEQYF.

This clonotype came up many times. The CDR3 region is CASSYFRPDHRLGEQYF. CDR3 coding DNA: TGTGCCAGCAGTTATTTCCGTCCCGACCACAGACTAGGCGAGCAGTACTTC. The chain couples TRBV6-2 or TRBV6-3 to TRBJ2-7; TRBD2 is a possible D gene (6 bases). Germline V gene data show CDR1 as MNHEY and CDR2 as SVGEGT. Trimming took off 3 bases at V and 6 bases at J, with 24 bases between the two ends. The CDR3 sequence is 17 residues long.

The rearrangement uses TRBV5-4 and TRBJ2-7; either TRBD1 or TRBD2 may fit D (5 bases each). Germline CDR1 SGHNT, CDR2 YYREEE (reference sequence). There are 13 residues in the CDR3. Trimming removed 2 bases from V and 2 bases from J, with 8 bases in between. Written as DNA, the CDR3 is TGTGCCAGCAGCTTAATGGGGGCCTACGAGCAGTACTTC. It codes for CASSLMGAYEQYF.

V usage is TRBV28 and J usage is TRBJ1-5, with D maybe TRBD1 (5 bases). Germline values: CDR1 MDHEN, CDR2 SYDVKM. Between the trimmed V and J ends, which lost 4 bases and 6 bases, there was a span of 13 bases. This CDR3 is 14 amino acids long. For the CDR3, the DNA is TGTGCCAGCAGTTCCCTCGCAGGGAGTCAGCCCCAGCATTTT. This sequence encodes CASSSLAGSQPQHF.

The chain combines TRBV28 with TRBJ2-3; D gene ambiguous. CDR1 is MDHEN, CDR2 SYDVKM, per germline. V was clipped by 1 base and J by 1 base, with 9 bases between them. CDR3 length: 15 amino acids. The CDR3 spells CASSLSHSRTDTQYF. The DNA for the CDR3 is TGTGCCAGCAGTTTATCGCACAGCCGCACAGATACGCAGTATTTT.

The chain combines TRBV28 with TRBJ1-4; D is unresolved. The CDR3 contains 11 residues. Trimming took off 3 bases at V and 14 bases at J, with 10 bases between the two ends. Per germline, CDR1 MDHEN and CDR2 SYDVKM. CDR3: CASSLSTLLFF. In nucleotides, the CDR3 is TGTGCCAGCAGTTTGTCGACCCTGCTGTTTTTT.

This clonotype was counted at least ten times. The CDR3 region is CATGGQPYEQYF. The CDR3 DNA sequence: TGTGCCACCGGTGGACAGCCCTACGAGCAGTACTTC. This chain connects TRBV21-1 to TRBJ2-7; the D call in the table, TRBD1, was not verified against the DNA. TRBV21-1 represents a pseudogene. CDR3 length: 12 residues.